The rows below give T cell receptor beta chains drawn from one sample of a study of cytomegalovirus exposure and HLA in healthy donors. The protocol was immunoSEQ multiplex PCR, while the TCRdb copy is restricted to in-frame clones and leaves out a portion. Of about 120,000 clones in the sample, approximately 70% were seen once. Sequences were obtained from PBMCs. The receptors come from a man between 18 and 35 years old in good health and CMV-seronegative. Both conserved end residues are trimmed from each CDR3. Clone size appears in some rows only: once, few, many, or a class for an expanded clone.

cdr3_aa j_call v_call cdr3_length clone_size
ASSFYSNEQF TRBJ2-1 TRBV5-5 10 -
ASSQGVQGSNQPQH TRBJ1-5 TRBV7-6 14 -
SATGALYEQY TRBJ2-7 TRBV29-1 10 once
ASSLEAQGFVLT TRBJ2-6 TRBV5-1 12 -
ASSLLRTANTEAF TRBJ1-1 TRBV7-9 13 -
ASSVVISGENEQF TRBJ2-1 TRBV9 13 few
ASSLDRANEKLF TRBJ1-4 TRBV5-1 12 few
ASSSHLAGKNIQY TRBJ2-4 TRBV9 13 -
ASSLASQGLYEQY TRBJ2-7 TRBV5-5 13 -
ASSPSDIGKLY TRBJ2-7 TRBV14 11 -
ASSVSALGGDTQY TRBJ2-3 TRBV9 13 -
ASSRTGTGLGNTIY TRBJ1-3 TRBV18 14 -
ASSPSGQGTHEQF TRBJ2-1 TRBV18 13 -
AWSVLETGGLNEQF TRBJ2-1 TRBV30 14 -
ASSGSGGAGGREQY TRBJ2-7 TRBV21-1 14 -
ASSTERGGTQY TRBJ2-3 TRBV19 11 few
ASTWTGAGEQY TRBJ2-7 TRBV6-6 11 -